This TCR beta chain was retrieved from a study of shared clonotypes between healthy human individuals (dated by TCRdb to 2018 to 2020). Regarding the research as a whole: The cohort included a few men and a couple of women between 18 and 49 years of age. To estimate repertoire size and how much clonotypes are shared between individuals, the study performed deep sequencing of blood TCR repertoires from five healthy adults. For each donor, CD4 naive and CD4 memory were each given three plates, CD8 naive was given two plates, and CD8 memory was given one plate. Different laboratories and diverse techniques were used to prepare libraries and sequence TCR repertoires, to increase sequencing depth and limit assay-specific biases. Each donor's leukapheresis produced roughly between roughly 0.85 and 10 billion PBMCs.

The donors were healthy, HIV-negative adults who had no recently reported acute infections or vaccinations. Only Caucasian adults living in Nashville, Tennessee, USA were represented among the donors. CD4+ T cells were enriched by magnetic negative selection, after which naive cells were positively selected on CD45RA and the negative fraction was taken as the memory subset. Blood was obtained by leukapheresis, after which PBMCs were separated by Ficoll-Histopaque density gradient centrifugation and cryopreserved in liquid nitrogen vapor phase. Analytical flow cytometry was used to check the purity and quantity of every magnetically sorted T cell population. Genomic DNA was isolated from each sorted fraction and quantified by UV absorbance on a Nanodrop 2000c. With respect to this clone: Its cognate antigen has yet to be identified. One base away there is no much larger clone; base qualities are not given.

V is trimmed back by 2 bases and J by 5 bases, and the junction contains 3 bases that no gene match accounts for. CDR1 is given as MNHEY and CDR2 as SMNVEV, both from the germline V gene (reference sequence). The CDR3, from cysteine to phenylalanine, totals 14 residues. The only DNA kept is the CDR3, 42 bases in frame from the first base. Using the deep immunoSEQ assay, multiplex PCR amplified TCR CDR3 regions from genomic DNA. Extracted genomic DNA from each cell subset was distributed evenly across all wells of several immunoSEQ 96-well plates, and each plate was treated as a replicate. Each replicate PCR for sorted subsets received approximately 200 ng genomic DNA, equal to about 30,000 T cell genomes. Purified libraries were quantified with a Qubit 3.0 fluorometer, sized on a Bioanalyzer 2100, and re-quantified with the KAPA Library Quantification kit. Each immunoSEQ 96-well plate was sequenced on its own single-read 150-cycle Illumina NextSeq 550 flow cell. In the paper's pipeline: Because the immunoSEQ output included only junctional sequences and no quality scores, the filtering could not be the same as the filtering used for full-length reads. Sequences were annotated with PyIR, a Python wrapper for IgBLAST v1.9, using IMGT germline references to assign V/J genes and CDR3. Any read was removed if the V/J assignment was weak (E-value above 1e-6), the CDR3 was missing, or the read contained stop codons, out-of-frame junctions, or ambiguous translated residues. V3J clonotypes were defined as sequences sharing an identical inferred V gene, J gene, and CDR3 amino acid sequence. Percentage overlap between repertoires was calculated by dividing the number of shared unique clonotypes by the size of the smaller repertoire. RTK rarefaction, the Chao1 estimator, and Recon v2.1 estimates of unobserved clonotypes were used to assess repertoire richness. Generation probabilities for all TCRbeta clonotypes obtained by the gDNA method from a few donors were computed using OLGA. TCRdb limited this immuneACCESS table to in-frame rearrangements with V and J called. A share of clones is missing; checked studies link under half to unresolved V genes, and the rest is unexplained. For V, J and clone size, that table is used; D and trimming come from the DNA. This sample lists 2 million to 3 million clones; approximately 93% were detected once. Roughly 0.36% of the sample belongs to the ten largest clones.

The paper as a whole reports these results and caveats: Pairwise subsampling indicated that sequencing depth was expected to affect the degree of clonotype sharing among donors. Sampling was limited to blood, and TCR repertoires in tissue likely differ from TCR repertoires in blood. Compared with non-shared clonotypes, clonotypes shared by all four sorted-subset donors had higher generation probabilities. Sharing across several donors was observed for roughly 5.4% of naive CD4, 3% to 4% of naive CD8, about 2.5% of memory CD4, and less than 0.45% of memory CD8 clonotypes. Naive subsets generally had larger estimated clonotype richness than memory subsets. The genetic and exposure-history diversity represented was limited by the small number of donors. Even with the large sequencing depth, rarefaction of the sorted-subset datasets indicated that sequencing was incomplete.

The sequence links TRBV27 to TRBJ2-5; 9 middle bases align to TRBD1. This receptor was taken from a young man in good health. Some clones in this sample may be carry-over from other donors' samples. Sequenced: naive CD4+ T cells from PBMCs. Taken with the paper, the label for cell subset or site translates to: CD45RA+ positively selected. The CDR3 protein is CASSLGDRDETQYF. The DNA is TGTGCCAGCAGTTTAGGGGACAGGGACGAGACCCAGTACTTC.